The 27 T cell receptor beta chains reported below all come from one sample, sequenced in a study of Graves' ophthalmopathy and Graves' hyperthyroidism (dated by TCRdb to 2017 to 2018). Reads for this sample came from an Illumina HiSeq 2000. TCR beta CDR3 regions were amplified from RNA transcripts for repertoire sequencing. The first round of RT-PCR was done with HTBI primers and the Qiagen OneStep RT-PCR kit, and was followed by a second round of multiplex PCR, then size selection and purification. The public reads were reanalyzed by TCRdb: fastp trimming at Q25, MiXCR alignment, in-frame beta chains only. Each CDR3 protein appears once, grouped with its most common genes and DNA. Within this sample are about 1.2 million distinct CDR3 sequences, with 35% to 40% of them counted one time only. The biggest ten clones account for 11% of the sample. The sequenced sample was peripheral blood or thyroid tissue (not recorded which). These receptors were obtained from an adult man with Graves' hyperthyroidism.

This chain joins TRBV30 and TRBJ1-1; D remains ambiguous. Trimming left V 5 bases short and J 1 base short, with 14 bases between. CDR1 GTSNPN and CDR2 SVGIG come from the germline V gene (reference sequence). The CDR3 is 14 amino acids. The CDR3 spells CAWQRLLPNTEAFF. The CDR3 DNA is TGTGCCTGGCAGAGACTGTTGCCGAACACTGAAGCTTTCTTT.

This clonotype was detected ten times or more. Written as DNA, the CDR3 is TGTGCCAGCAGCTTCCAACAGGGCCAATATGGCTACACCTTC. The encoded protein is CASSFQQGQYGYTF. This chain uses TRBV11-2 with TRBJ1-2; possibly TRBD1 for D (6 bases). The CDR3 is 14 amino acids. The V end was cut by 3 bases, the J end by 5 bases, with 13 bases between. The germline gives CDR1 SGHAT, CDR2 FQNNGV.

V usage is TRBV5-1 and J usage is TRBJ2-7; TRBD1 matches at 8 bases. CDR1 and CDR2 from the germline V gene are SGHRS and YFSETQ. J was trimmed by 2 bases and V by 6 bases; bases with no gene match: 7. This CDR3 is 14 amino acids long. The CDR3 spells CASNSGTGTYEQYF. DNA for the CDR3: TGCGCCAGCAACTCCGGGACAGGTACCTACGAGCAGTACTTC.

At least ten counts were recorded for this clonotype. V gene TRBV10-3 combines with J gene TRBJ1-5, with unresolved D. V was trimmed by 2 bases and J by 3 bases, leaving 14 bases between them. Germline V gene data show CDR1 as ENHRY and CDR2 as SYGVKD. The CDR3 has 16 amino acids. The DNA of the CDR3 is TGTGCCATCAGTGAGACACCCGGTCGTACCAATCAGCCCCAGCATTTT. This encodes CAISETPGRTNQPQHF.

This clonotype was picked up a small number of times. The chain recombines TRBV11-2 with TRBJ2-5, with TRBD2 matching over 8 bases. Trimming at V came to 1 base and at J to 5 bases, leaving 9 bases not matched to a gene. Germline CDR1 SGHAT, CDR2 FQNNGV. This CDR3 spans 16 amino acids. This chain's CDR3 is CASSLGSSGVGETQYF. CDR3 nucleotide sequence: TGTGCCAGCAGCTTAGGGAGTAGCGGGGTTGGGGAGACCCAGTACTTC.

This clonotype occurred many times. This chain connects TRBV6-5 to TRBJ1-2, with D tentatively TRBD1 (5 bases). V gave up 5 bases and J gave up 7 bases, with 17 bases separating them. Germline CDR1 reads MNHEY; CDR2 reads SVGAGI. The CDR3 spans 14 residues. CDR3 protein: CASSAGTLSGGYTF. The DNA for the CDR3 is TGTGCCAGCAGTGCCGGGACTTTATCCGGTGGCTACACCTTC.

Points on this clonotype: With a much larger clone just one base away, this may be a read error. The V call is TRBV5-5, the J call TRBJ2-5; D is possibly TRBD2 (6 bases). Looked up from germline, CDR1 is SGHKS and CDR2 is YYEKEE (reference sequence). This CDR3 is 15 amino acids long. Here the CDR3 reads CASSFGGRSPETQSF. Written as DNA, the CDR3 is TGTGCCAGCAGCTTCGGGGGACGGTCCCCCGAGACCCAGTCCTTC.

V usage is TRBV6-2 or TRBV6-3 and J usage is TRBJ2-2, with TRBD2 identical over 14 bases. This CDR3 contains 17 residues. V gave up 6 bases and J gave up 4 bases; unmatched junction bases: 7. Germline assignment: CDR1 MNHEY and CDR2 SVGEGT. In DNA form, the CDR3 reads TGTGCCAGCAGCGCCGGGACTAGCGGGGGCCTCACCGGGGAGCTGTTTTTT. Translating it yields CASSAGTSGGLTGELFF.

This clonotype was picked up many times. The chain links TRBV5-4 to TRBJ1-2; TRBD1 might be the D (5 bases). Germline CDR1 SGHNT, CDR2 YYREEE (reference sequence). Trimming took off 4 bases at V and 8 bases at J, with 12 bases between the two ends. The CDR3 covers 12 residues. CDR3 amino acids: CASSPGTSGYTF. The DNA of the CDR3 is TGTGCCAGCAGCCCCGGGACGTCAGGCTACACCTTC.

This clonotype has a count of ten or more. The CDR3 nucleotides are TGTGCCAGCAGTTCAAGGAACACCGGGGAGCTGTTTTTT. As protein: CASSSRNTGELFF. This rearrangement joins TRBV2 to TRBJ2-2; D uncertain. With 5 bases removed from V and 1 base from J, the gap between germline ends came to 5 bases. The germline V gene encodes CDR1 SNHLY and CDR2 FYNNEI. This CDR3 is 13 amino acids long.

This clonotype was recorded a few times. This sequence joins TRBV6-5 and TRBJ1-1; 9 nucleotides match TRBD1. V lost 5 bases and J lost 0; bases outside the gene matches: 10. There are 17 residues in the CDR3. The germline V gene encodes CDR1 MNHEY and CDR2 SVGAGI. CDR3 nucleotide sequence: TGTGCCAGCAGTCCGGGGACAGGGTTCCTCATGAACACTGAAGCTTTCTTT. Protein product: CASSPGTGFLMNTEAFF.

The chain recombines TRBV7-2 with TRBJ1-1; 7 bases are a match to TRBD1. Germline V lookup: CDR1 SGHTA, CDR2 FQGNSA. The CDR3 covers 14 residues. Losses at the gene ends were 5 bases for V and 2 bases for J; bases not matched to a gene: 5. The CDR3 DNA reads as TGTGCCAGCAGCGCTCAGGGGGGAAACACTGAAGCTTTCTTT. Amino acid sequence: CASSAQGGNTEAFF.

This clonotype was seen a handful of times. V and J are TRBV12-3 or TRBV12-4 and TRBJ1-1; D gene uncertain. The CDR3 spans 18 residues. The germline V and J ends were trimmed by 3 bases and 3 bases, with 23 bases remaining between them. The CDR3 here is CASSFPLHNPNKYTEAFF. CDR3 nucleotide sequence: TGTGCCAGCAGTTTCCCCCTCCACAACCCAAACAAATACACTGAAGCTTTCTTT.

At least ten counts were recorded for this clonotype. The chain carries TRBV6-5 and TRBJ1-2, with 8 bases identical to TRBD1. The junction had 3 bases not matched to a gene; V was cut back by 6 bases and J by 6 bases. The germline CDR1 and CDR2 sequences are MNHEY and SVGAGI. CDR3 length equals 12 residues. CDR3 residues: CASRTGEDGYTF. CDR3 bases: TGTGCCAGCAGGACAGGGGAGGATGGCTACACCTTC.

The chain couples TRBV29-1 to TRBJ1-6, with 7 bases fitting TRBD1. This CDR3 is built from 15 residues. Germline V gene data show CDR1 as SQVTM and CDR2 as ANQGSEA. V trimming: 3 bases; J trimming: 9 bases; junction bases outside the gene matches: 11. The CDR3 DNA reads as TGCAGCGTTGACCGGGGCAGGGGGTTGGGTTCACCCCTCCACTTT. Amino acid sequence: CSVDRGRGLGSPLHF.

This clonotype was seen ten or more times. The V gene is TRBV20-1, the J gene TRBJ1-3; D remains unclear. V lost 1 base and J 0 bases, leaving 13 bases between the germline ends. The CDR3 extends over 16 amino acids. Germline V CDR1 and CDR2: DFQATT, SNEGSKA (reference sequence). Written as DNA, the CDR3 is TGCAGTGCTAGAGTGGCAGGAGGATACTCTGGAAACACCATATATTTT. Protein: CSARVAGGYSGNTIYF.

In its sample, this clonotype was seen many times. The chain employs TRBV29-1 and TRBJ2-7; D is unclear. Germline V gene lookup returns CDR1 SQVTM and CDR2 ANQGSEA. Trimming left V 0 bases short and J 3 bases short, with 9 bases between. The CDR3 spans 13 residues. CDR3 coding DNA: TGCAGCGTTGAAGAAGAGGAGCACTACGAGCAGTACTTC. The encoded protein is CSVEEEEHYEQYF.

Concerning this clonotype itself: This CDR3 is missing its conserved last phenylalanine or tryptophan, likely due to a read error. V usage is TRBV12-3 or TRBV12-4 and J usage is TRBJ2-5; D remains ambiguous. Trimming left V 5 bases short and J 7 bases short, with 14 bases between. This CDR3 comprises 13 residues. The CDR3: CASSQGPTGTQYL. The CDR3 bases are TGTGCCAGCAGTCAAGGCCCAACCGGGACCCAGTACCTC.

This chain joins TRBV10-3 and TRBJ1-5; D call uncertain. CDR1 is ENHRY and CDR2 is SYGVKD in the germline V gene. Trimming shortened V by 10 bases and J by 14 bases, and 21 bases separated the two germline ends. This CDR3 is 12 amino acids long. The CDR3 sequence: CATGKETAYEHF. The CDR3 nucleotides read TGTGCCACCGGAAAGGAAACGGCCTACGAGCATTTT.

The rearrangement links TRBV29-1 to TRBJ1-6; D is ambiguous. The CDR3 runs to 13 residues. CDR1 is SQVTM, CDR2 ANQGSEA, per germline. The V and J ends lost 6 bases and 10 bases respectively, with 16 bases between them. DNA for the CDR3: TGCAGCGTGGGGTTGGCGGTTGGGTCACCCCTCCACTTT. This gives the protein CSVGLAVGSPLHF.

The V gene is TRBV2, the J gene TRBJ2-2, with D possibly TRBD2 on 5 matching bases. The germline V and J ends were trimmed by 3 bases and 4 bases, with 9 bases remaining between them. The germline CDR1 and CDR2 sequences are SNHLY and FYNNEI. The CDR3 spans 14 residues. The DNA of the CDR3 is TGTGCCAGCAGTGATAGGAGGTTCACCGGGGAGCTGTTTTTT. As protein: CASSDRRFTGELFF. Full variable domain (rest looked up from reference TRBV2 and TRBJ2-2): EPEVTQTPSHQVTQMGQEVILRCVPISNHLYFYWYRQILGQKVEFLVSFYNNEISEKSEIFDDQFSVERPDGSNFTLKIRSTKLEDSAMYFCASSDRRFTGELFFGEGSRLTVL.

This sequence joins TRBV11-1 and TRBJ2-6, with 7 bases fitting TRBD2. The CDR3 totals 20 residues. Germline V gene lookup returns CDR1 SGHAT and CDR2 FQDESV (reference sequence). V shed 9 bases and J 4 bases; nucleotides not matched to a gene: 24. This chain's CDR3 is CASSLVGLTSAWAGANVLTF. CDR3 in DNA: TGTGCCAGTAGTCTGGTCGGACTTACTAGCGCCTGGGCGGGGGCCAACGTCCTGACTTTC.

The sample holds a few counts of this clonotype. Here the CDR3 DNA reads TGTGCCAGCAGTAGGACAGACGATAGCAATCAGCCCCAGCATTTT. Protein sequence: CASSRTDDSNQPQHF. The chain is built from TRBV6-6 and TRBJ1-5, with TRBD1 as a possible D gene (6 bases). Per germline, CDR1 MNHNY and CDR2 SVGAGI (reference sequence). This CDR3 is 15 amino acids long. The ends were cut back, 5 bases at V and 0 bases at J, with 11 bases in the middle.

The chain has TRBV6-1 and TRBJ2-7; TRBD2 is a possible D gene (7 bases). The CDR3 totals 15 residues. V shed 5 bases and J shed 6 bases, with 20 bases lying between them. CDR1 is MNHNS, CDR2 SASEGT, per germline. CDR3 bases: TGTGCCAGCAGTTACCCCACAGGGACTATCTCCGAGCAGTACTTC. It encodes CASSYPTGTISEQYF.

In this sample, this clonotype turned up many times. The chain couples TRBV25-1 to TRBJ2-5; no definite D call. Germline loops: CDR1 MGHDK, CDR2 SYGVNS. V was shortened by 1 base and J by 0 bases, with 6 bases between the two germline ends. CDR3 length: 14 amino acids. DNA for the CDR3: TGTGCCAGCAGTGAATGGGTAAACCAAGAGACCCAGTACTTC. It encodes CASSEWVNQETQYF.

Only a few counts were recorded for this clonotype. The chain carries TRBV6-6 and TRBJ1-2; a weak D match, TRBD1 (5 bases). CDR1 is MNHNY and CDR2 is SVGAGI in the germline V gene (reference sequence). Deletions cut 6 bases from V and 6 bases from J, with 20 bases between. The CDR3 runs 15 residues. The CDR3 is CASRNGFQGSDGYTF. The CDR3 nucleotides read TGTGCCAGCAGAAATGGATTTCAGGGAAGTGATGGCTACACCTTC.

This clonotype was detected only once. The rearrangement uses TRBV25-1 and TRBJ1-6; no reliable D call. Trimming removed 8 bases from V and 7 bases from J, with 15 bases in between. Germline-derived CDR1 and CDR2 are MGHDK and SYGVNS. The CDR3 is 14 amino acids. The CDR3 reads CASSPLGSNSPLHF. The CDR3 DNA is TGTGCCAGCTCACCACTGGGATCCAATTCACCCCTCCACTTT.